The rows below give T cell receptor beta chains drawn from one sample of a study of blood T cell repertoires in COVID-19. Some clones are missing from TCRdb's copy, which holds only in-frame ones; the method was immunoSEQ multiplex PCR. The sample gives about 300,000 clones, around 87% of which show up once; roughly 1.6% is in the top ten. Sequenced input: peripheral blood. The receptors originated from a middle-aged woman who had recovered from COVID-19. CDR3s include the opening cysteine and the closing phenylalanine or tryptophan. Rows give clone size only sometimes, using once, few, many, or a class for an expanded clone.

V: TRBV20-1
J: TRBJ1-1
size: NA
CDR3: CSASDGRTEAFF

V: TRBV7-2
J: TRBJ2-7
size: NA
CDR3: CASSLVGRGPPYEQYF

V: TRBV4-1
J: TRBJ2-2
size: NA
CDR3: CASSLAGGGTGELFF

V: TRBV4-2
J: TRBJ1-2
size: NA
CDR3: CASSQRGLPLYGYTF

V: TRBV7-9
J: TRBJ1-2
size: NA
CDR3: CASSPGQGGEVYGYTF

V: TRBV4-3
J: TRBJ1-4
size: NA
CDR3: CASSRIIAANEKLFF

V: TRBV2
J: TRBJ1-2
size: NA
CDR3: CASRARNLNYGYTF

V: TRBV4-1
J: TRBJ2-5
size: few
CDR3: CASSQSFGGGVETQYF

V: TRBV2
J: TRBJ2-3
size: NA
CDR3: CASSGGPGTDTQYF

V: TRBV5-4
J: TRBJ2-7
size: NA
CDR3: CASSGGTSGGPEQYF

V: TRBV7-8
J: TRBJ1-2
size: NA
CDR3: CASSLILTRPPPYGYTF

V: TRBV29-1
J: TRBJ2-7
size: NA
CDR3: CSVGRSTYEQYF

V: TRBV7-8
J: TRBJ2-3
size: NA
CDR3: CASSLARGGWDTQYF

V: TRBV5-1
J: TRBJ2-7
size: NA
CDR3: CASSTGLAGGPKQYF

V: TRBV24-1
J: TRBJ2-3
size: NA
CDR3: CATSDRGARDTQYF

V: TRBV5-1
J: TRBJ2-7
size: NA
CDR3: CASSWGGGSEQYF

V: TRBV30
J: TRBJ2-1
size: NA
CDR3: CAWSSDTYNEQFF

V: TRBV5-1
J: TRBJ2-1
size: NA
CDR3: CASSLVQGANEQFF

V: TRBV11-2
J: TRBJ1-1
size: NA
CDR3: CASRSEGLRTEAFF

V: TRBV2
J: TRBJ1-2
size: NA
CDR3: CATNSGTGEANYGYTF

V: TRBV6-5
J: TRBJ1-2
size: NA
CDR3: CASSYLRGQGNYGYTF

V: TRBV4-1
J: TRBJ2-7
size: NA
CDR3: CASSSWDTAYEQYF

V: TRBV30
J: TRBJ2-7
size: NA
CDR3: CAWSVQGYEQYF

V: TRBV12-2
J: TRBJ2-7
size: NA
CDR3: CASRLDGTGGHASYEQYF

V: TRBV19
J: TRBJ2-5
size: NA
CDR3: CASSIFTRPRGLETQYF

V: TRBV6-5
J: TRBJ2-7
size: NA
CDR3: CASSYKGDSSYYEQYF

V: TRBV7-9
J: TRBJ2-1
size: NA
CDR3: CASSFFMSSYNEQFF

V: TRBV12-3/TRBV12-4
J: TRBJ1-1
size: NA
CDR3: CASIAGHTEAFF

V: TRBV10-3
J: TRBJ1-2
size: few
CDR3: CAISEARGDYGYTF

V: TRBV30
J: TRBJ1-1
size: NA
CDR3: CAWRQGANTEAFF

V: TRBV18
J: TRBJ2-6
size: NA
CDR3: CASSPGQGNSGANVLTF

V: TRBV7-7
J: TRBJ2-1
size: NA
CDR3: CASSSGQGSYNEQFF

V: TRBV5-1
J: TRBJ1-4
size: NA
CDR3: CASSIVAGTGYEKLFF

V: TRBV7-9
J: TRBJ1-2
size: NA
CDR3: CASSLPRRGRGQNSYGYTF

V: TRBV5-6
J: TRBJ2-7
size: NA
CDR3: CASSLGLAGRIYEQYF

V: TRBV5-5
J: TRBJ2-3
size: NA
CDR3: CASSFAGAPSTDTQYF

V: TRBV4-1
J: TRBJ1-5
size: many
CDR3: CASSQGRGVGQPQHF

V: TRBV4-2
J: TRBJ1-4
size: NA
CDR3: CASSQGLDGQGEKLFF

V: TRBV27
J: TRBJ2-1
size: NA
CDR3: CASSFWGGPYNEQFF

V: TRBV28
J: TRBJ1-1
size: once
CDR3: CASSTTPNTEAFF

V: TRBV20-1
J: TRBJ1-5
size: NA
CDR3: CSASGWEDSNQPQHF

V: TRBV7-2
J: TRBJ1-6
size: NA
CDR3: CASSLLGSGSYNSPLHF

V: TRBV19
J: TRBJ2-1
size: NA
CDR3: CASSIRGTGNEQFF

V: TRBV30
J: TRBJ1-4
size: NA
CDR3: CAWSPGITNEKLFF

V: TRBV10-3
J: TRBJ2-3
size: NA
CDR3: CATEPLAGGLTDTQYF

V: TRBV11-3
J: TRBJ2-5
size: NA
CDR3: CASSPWDSQETQYF

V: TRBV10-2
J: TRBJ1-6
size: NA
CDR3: CASTGIWDSPLHF

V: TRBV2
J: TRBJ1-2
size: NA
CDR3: CASSEEQGGYTF